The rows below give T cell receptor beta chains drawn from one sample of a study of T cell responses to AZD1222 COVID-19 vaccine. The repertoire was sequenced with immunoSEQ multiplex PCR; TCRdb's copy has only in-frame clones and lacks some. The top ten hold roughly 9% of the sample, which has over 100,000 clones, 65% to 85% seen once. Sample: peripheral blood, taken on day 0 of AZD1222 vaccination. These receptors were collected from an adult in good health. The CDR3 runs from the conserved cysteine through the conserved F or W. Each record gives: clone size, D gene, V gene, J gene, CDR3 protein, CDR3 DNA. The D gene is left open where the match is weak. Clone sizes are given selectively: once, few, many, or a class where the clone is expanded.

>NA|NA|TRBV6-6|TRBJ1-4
CASSYPPQALVEKLFF
TGTGCCAGCAGTTACCCCCCCCAGGCTCTGGTAGAAAAACTGTTTTTT
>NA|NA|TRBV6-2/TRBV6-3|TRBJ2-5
CASSPQETQYF
TGTGCCAGCAGTCCCCAAGAGACCCAGTACTTC
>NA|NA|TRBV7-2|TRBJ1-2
CASSLALGGNYGYTF
TGTGCCAGCAGCTTAGCGCTGGGGGGGAACTATGGCTACACCTTC
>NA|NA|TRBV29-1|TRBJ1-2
CSVSPAGYTF
TGCAGCGTTTCCCCAGCCGGCTACACCTTC
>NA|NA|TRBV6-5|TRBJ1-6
CASSYSKGSPLHF
TGTGCCAGCAGTTACAGTAAAGGGTCACCCCTCCACTTT
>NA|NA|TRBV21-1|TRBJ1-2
CASTAGTQRLGYTF
TGTGCCAGCACCGCGGGGACCCAACGTCTGGGCTACACCTTC
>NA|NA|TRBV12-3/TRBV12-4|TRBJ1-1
CASSFTRETEAFF
TGTGCCAGCAGTTTCACGCGGGAGACTGAAGCTTTCTTT
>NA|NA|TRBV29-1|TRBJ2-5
CSVEDRRTVETQYF
TGCAGCGTTGAAGATCGTCGGACAGTAGAGACCCAGTACTTC
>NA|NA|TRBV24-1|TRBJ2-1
CATSDTGRRSGLRYNEQFF
TGTGCCACCAGTGATACGGGCAGGAGGTCGGGACTCCGCTACAATGAGCAGTTCTTC
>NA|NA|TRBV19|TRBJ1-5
CASSILQTGNQPQHF
TGTGCCAGTAGTATCTTACAGACTGGCAATCAGCCCCAGCATTTT
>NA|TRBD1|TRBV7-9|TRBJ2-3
CASTSRTGDTDTQYF
TGTGCCAGCACCTCGAGGACAGGTGACACAGATACGCAGTATTTT
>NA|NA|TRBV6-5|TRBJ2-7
CASSRTAFTYEQYF
TGTGCCAGCAGTCGGACAGCCTTTACCTACGAGCAGTACTTC
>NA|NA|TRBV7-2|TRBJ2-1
CASSFRGGEQFF
TGTGCCAGCAGCTTCAGGGGTGGTGAGCAGTTCTTC
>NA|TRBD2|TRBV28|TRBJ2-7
CASSLSSGATYEQYF
TGTGCCAGCAGTTTATCTAGCGGAGCCACCTACGAGCAGTACTTC
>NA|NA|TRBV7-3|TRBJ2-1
CASSPGGLNNEQFF
TGTGCCAGCAGCCCAGGGGGGCTGAACAATGAGCAGTTCTTC
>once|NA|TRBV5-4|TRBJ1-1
CASSAGMGTEAFF
TGTGCCAGCAGCGCCGGGATGGGCACTGAAGCTTTCTTT
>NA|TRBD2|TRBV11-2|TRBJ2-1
CASSGTSWKFDEQFF
TGTGCCAGCAGCGGGACTAGTTGGAAATTCGATGAGCAGTTCTTC
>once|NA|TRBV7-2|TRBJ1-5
CASSLDSWGQPQHF
TGTGCCAGCAGCTTAGATTCCTGGGGTCAGCCCCAGCATTTT
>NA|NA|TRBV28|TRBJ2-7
CASRSYEQYF
TGTGCCAGCAGATCATACGAGCAGTACTTC
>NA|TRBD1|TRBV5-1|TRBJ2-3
CASRTTGVSTDTQYF
TGCGCCAGCAGAACGACAGGGGTCAGCACAGATACGCAGTATTTT
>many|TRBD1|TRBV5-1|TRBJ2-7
CASSRTGYEQYF
TGCGCCAGCAGCAGGACAGGCTACGAGCAGTACTTC
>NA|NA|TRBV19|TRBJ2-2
CASSEVGVRNTGELFF
TGTGCCAGTAGTGAGGTGGGAGTGCGAAACACCGGGGAGCTGTTTTTT
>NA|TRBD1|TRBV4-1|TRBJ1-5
CASSQGQMGREPQHF
TGCGCCAGCAGCCAGGGACAGATGGGCCGTGAGCCCCAGCATTTT
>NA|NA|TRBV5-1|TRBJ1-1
CASSLLDTEAFF
TGCGCCAGCAGCTTGCTAGACACTGAAGCTTTCTTT
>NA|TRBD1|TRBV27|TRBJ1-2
CASSLSMVQGVLIYGYTF
TGTGCCAGCAGTTTATCGATGGTCCAGGGGGTGCTTATCTATGGCTACACCTTC
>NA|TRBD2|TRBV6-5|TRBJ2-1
CASSTGRLNEQFF
TGTGCCAGCAGCACCGGGAGGCTCAATGAGCAGTTCTTC
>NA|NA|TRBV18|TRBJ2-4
CASSPGAYGKNIQYF
TGTGCCAGCTCACCAGGCGCTTACGGCAAAAACATTCAGTACTTC
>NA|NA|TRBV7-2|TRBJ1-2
CASSLYLTRGYTF
TGTGCCAGCAGCTTATACCTGACGCGGGGCTACACCTTC
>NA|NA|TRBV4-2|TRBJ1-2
CASSQDPWGANYGYTF
TGTGCCAGCAGCCAAGATCCCTGGGGGGCTAACTATGGCTACACCTTC
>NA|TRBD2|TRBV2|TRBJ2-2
CARRLAGTGELFF
TGTGCCAGGCGACTAGCGGGCACCGGGGAGCTGTTTTTT
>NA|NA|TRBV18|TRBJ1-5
CASSPFRDNQPQHF
TGTGCCAGCTCACCATTCAGGGACAATCAGCCCCAGCATTTT
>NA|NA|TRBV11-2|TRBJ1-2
CASSLNRRDYGYTF
TGTGCCAGCAGCTTAAACAGAAGAGACTATGGCTACACCTTC
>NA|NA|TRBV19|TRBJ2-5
CASSIDGWGMNSDLMYQETQYF
TGTGCCAGTAGTATAGATGGTTGGGGGATGAACTCGGACCTAATGTACCAAGAGACCCAGTACTTC
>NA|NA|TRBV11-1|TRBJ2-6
CASSLGTPSGANVLTF
TGTGCCAGCAGCTTAGGGACCCCCTCTGGGGCCAACGTCCTGACTTTC
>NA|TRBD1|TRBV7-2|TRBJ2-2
CASSLQGANTGELFF
TGTGCCAGCAGCCTCCAGGGGGCGAACACCGGGGAGCTGTTTTTT
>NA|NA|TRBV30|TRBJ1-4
CAWTPGPSNEKLFF
TGTGCCTGGACCCCCGGGCCGTCGAATGAAAAACTGTTTTTT
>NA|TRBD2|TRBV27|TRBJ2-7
CASSIGLAGGRTYEQYF
TGTGCCAGCAGTATCGGACTAGCGGGGGGGAGAACCTACGAGCAGTACTTC
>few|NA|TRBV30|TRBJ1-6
CAWVPPGPNSPLHF
TGTGCCTGGGTACCCCCGGGTCCGAATTCACCCCTCCACTTT
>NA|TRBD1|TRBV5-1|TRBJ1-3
CASSPGQTRSGNTIYF
TGCGCCAGCAGCCCGGGACAGACCCGCTCTGGAAACACCATATATTTT
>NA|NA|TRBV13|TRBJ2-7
CASSPSPSYEQYF
TGTGCCAGCAGCCCCTCACCCTCCTACGAGCAGTACTTC
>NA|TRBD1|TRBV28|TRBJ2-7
CASSSTGVYEQYF
TGTGCCAGCAGTTCTACAGGGGTCTACGAGCAGTACTTC
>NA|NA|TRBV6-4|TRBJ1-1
CASSDSNRNTEAFF
TGTGCCAGCAGTGACTCGAACAGAAACACTGAAGCTTTCTTT
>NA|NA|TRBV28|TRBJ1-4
CASSLATTNEKLFF
TGTGCCAGCAGTTTGGCTACAACTAATGAAAAACTGTTTTTT
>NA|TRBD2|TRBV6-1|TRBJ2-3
CASREAGAPDTQYF
TGTGCCAGCAGGGAAGCGGGGGCCCCAGATACGCAGTATTTT
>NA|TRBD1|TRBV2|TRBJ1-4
CASIERSTGGKVMFF
TGTGCCAGCATCGAAAGATCGACAGGGGGAAAGGTGATGTTTTTT
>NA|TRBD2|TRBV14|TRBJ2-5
CASSLNRGDIVETQYF
TGTGCCAGCAGCCTAAACCGGGGGGATATTGTAGAGACCCAGTACTTC
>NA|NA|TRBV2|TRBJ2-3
CASTESGTSTDTQYF
TGTGCCAGCACCGAGTCGGGGACTAGCACAGATACGCAGTATTTT
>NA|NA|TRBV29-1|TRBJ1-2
CSVGSANYGYTF
TGCAGCGTCGGATCAGCTAACTATGGCTACACCTTC
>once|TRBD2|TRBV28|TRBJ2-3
CASRNSGRFDTQYF
TGTGCCTCCCGGAATAGCGGGAGGTTTGATACGCAGTATTTT
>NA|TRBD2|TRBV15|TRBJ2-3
CATSRELGLAGATDTQYF
TGTGCCACCAGCAGAGAACTCGGACTAGCGGGGGCCACAGATACGCAGTATTTT
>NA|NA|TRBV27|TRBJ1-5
CASSPRTLDQPQHF
TGTGCCAGCAGTCCTCGGACCCTCGATCAGCCCCAGCATTTT
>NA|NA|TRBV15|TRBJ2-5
CATSRGPLGSHQYF
TGTGCCACCAGCAGAGGGCCTCTAGGGAGCCACCAGTACTTC
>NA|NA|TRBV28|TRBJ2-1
CASNGGTEYNEQFF
TGTGCCAGCAATGGGGGTACGGAGTACAATGAGCAGTTCTTC
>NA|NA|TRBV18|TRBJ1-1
CASSPSTWIANTEAFF
TGTGCCAGCTCACCATCGACTTGGATAGCGAACACTGAAGCTTTCTTT
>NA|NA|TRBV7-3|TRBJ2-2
CASSLGPGMNTGELFF
TGTGCCAGCAGCCTAGGCCCGGGAATGAACACCGGGGAGCTGTTTTTT